Each of the 30 T cell receptor beta chains below was sequenced from the same sample in a study of blood T cell repertoires in COVID-19. Some clones are missing from TCRdb's copy, which holds only in-frame ones; the method was immunoSEQ multiplex PCR. The table lists around 250,000 clones, roughly nine tenths of them singletons. What was sequenced was PBMCs or T cells enriched from blood (not recorded which). The receptors derive from a human donor in a cohort exposed to, infected with or recovered from COVID-19 (not recorded which). The donor label of this sample is uncertain.

CDR3 sequence reads: CAWRGGGGMTYEQYF. The CDR3 nucleotides read TGTGCCTGGAGAGGAGGGGGCGGGATGACCTACGAGCAGTACTTC. The gene calls are TRBV30 and TRBJ2-7, with TRBD1 as a possible D gene (7 bases). Trimming removed 3 bases from V and 2 bases from J, with 17 bases in between. Germline assignment: CDR1 GTSNPN and CDR2 SVGIG (reference sequence). The CDR3 runs 15 residues.

This rearrangement joins TRBV7-8 to TRBJ1-5; unclear D gene. V lost 4 bases to trimming and J lost 0 bases, with 10 bases between them. Germline CDR1 is SGHVS and CDR2 is FQNEAQ. The CDR3 contains 15 residues. The CDR3 loop reads CASSSLGSSNQPQHF. For the CDR3, the DNA is TGTGCCAGCAGCTCCCTGGGCAGTAGCAATCAGCCCCAGCATTTT. The variable domain in full, completed from reference TRBV7-8 and TRBJ1-5, reads GAGVSQSPRYKVAKRGQDVALRCDPISGHVSLFWYQQALGQGPEFLTYFQNEAQLDKSGLPSDRFFAERPEGSVSTLKIQRTQQEDSAVYLCASSSLGSSNQPQHFGDGTRLSIL.

The CDR3 loop reads CASSGRDRYNEQFF. DNA of the CDR3: TGTGCCAGCAGTGGGCGGGACAGGTACAATGAGCAGTTCTTC. V gene TRBV25-1 combines with J gene TRBJ2-1, with TRBD1 matching over 8 bases. The V and J ends lost 4 bases and 4 bases, in that order; junction bases with no gene match: 3. From germline, CDR1 is MGHDK and CDR2 SYGVNS. CDR3 size: 14 residues.

This clone was observed a few times. The chain is built from TRBV9 and TRBJ2-2; D is possibly TRBD1 (5 bases). The V and J ends lost 3 bases and 2 bases respectively, with 20 bases between them. In germline, CDR1 is SGDLS, CDR2 YYNGEE. The CDR3 runs to 18 residues. The CDR3 sequence: CASSAGVGQGGNTGELFF. DNA of the CDR3: TGTGCCAGCAGCGCAGGCGTTGGTCAGGGTGGTAACACCGGGGAGCTGTTTTTT.

The J gene is TRBJ2-7, the V gene TRBV3-1 (or the pseudogene TRBV3-2); D is perhaps TRBD2 (6 bases). The CDR3 contains 13 residues. Germline V gives CDR1 LGHDT, CDR2 YNNKEL (reference sequence). V lost 4 bases, J lost 0 bases, and 7 bases lay in between. The CDR3 region is CASSPGSSYEQYF. The CDR3, as DNA: TGTGCCAGCAGCCCCGGGAGCTCCTACGAGCAGTACTTC.

The rearrangement uses TRBV6-6 and TRBJ1-5, with 9 bases lining up with TRBD1. CDR1 and CDR2 (germline): MNHNY, SVGAGI (reference sequence). The junction had 3 bases not matched to a gene; V was cut back by 6 bases and J by 0 bases. This CDR3 is 15 amino acids long. The CDR3 DNA follows: TGTGCCAGCAGGGGACAGGGTGATAGCAATCAGCCCCAGCATTTT. Translation: CASRGQGDSNQPQHF.

The gene calls are TRBV2 and TRBJ2-2, with TRBD1 matching 11 bases. Germline values: CDR1 SNHLY, CDR2 FYNNEI. The CDR3 has 17 residues. The junction had 10 bases not matched to a gene; V was cut back by 7 bases and J by 3 bases. In DNA, the CDR3 is TGTGCCAGCAACCGGGACAGGGGGTATGAGTACACCGGGGAGCTGTTTTTT. Its protein is CASNRDRGYEYTGELFF.

The chain couples TRBV5-1 to TRBJ1-2; D is possibly TRBD1 (5 bases). V lost 5 bases and J 1 base, leaving 15 bases between the germline ends. This CDR3 is 15 amino acids long. CDR1 is SGHRS and CDR2 is YFSETQ in the germline V gene. In DNA form, the CDR3 reads TGCGCCAGCAGTACTCGGGGGACGGGTAACTATGGCTACACCTTC. Its protein product is CASSTRGTGNYGYTF.

V and J are TRBV27 and TRBJ2-3; the D gene is possibly TRBD1 (6 bases). The CDR3 sequence is 18 residues long. Trimming removed 2 bases from V and 3 bases from J, with 21 bases in between. Germline V CDR1 and CDR2: MNHEY, SMNVEV (reference sequence). The CDR3 sequence: CASSLRPVQGLRTDTQYF. In DNA form, the CDR3 reads TGTGCCAGCAGTTTACGACCCGTACAGGGTTTGAGGACAGATACGCAGTATTTT.

V usage is TRBV6-4 and J usage is TRBJ1-6; D remains ambiguous. Germline values: CDR1 MRHNA, CDR2 SNTAGT. The ends were cut back, 4 bases at V and 6 bases at J, with 10 bases in the middle. This CDR3 contains 14 residues. The DNA for the CDR3 is TGTGCCAGCAGTGCACAGAGTAGTAATTCACCCCTCCACTTT. Encoded protein: CASSAQSSNSPLHF.

This rearrangement joins TRBV19 to TRBJ1-2; tentatively, D is TRBD1 (6 bases). This CDR3 comprises 14 residues. V was trimmed by 4 bases and J by 7 bases, leaving 16 bases between them. Germline V gives CDR1 LNHDA, CDR2 SQIVND (reference sequence). The CDR3 region has the DNA TGTGCCAGTAGTACCCAAACAGGGTCGGCTGGCTACACCTTC. Protein: CASSTQTGSAGYTF. Filled out from reference TRBV19 and TRBJ1-2, the complete variable domain reads DGGITQSPKYLFRKEGQNVTLSCEQNLNHDAMYWYRQDPGQGLRLIYYSQIVNDFQKGDIAEGYSVSREKKESFPLTVTSAQKNPTAFYLCASSTQTGSAGYTFGSGTRLTVV.

The chain recombines TRBV5-4 with TRBJ1-6; 10 bases align to TRBD1. The CDR3 is made up of 14 amino acids. V was clipped by 4 bases and J by 8 bases; unmatched bases: 3. CDR1 is SGHNT, CDR2 YYREEE, per germline (reference sequence). The CDR3 loop reads CASSTGQGYSPLHF. CDR3 coding DNA: TGTGCCAGCAGCACGGGACAGGGGTATTCACCCCTCCACTTT.

V gene TRBV12-3 or TRBV12-4 combines with J gene TRBJ1-1; a weak D match, TRBD1 (6 bases). Trimming took 6 bases from V and 13 from J, leaving 18 bases between them. CDR3 length: 12 amino acids. In DNA form, the CDR3 reads TGTGCCAGCAGCTACGTCAGGGGACGGGATTTCTTT. Amino acid sequence: CASSYVRGRDFF.

The gene calls are TRBV5-1 and TRBJ1-1, with 9 bases that match TRBD1. The CDR3 has 16 amino acids. V lost 0 bases and J lost 4; bases outside the gene matches: 7. Per germline, CDR1 SGHRS and CDR2 YFSETQ. The CDR3 is CASSLVYRGRPTEAFF. The DNA of the CDR3 is TGCGCCAGCAGCTTGGTTTACAGGGGGCGTCCCACTGAAGCTTTCTTT.

CDR3 amino acids: CASAVHSSYEQYF. The DNA for the CDR3 is TGTGCCAGCGCGGTCCATAGCTCCTACGAGCAGTACTTC. This chain uses TRBV6-5 with TRBJ2-7; D remains unclear. The V gene's germline CDR1 is MNHEY and CDR2 SVGAGI. Trimming removed 8 bases from V and 0 bases from J, with 11 bases in between. CDR3 size: 13 residues.

This clone appeared a few times. V and J are TRBV2 and TRBJ1-2; the match to TRBD1 covers 10 bases. This CDR3 has 14 amino acids. J gave up 2 bases and V 6 bases, and 3 bases lay outside the gene matches. From germline, CDR1 is SNHLY and CDR2 FYNNEI. The DNA of the CDR3 is TGTGCCAGCAGGAGGGACAGGGGAAACTATGGCTACACCTTC. This encodes CASRRDRGNYGYTF.

The CDR3 here is CASSYGTSSRATQYF. DNA of the CDR3: TGTGCCAGCAGTTACGGGACATCCTCCAGGGCGACCCAGTACTTC. The J gene is TRBJ2-5, the V gene TRBV6-5; TRBD1 might be the D (6 bases). The CDR3 consists of 15 residues. From germline, CDR1 is MNHEY and CDR2 SVGAGI. V was trimmed by 2 bases and J by 7 bases, leaving 17 bases between them.

This chain connects TRBV7-8 to TRBJ1-4, with 11 bases identical to TRBD1. V shed 3 bases and J 4 bases; nucleotides not matched to a gene: 7. Germline lookup yields CDR1 SGHVS and CDR2 FQNEAQ. The CDR3 contains 17 residues. Written as DNA, the CDR3 is TGTGCCAGCAGCTTTTCTACGGGACAGGGGGTTAATGAAAAACTGTTTTTT. Encoded protein: CASSFSTGQGVNEKLFF.

The DNA of the CDR3 is TGTGCCAGCACCCTACGGGGGACAGCCTACGAGCAGTACTTC. Translated, it gives CASTLRGTAYEQYF. The rearrangement uses TRBV7-2 and TRBJ2-7, with TRBD1 as a possible D gene (7 bases). Deletions cut 7 bases from V and 2 bases from J, with 15 bases between. The CDR3 is made up of 14 amino acids. From germline, CDR1 is SGHTA and CDR2 FQGNSA. Supplemented by reference TRBV7-2 and TRBJ2-7, the full variable domain reads GAGVSQSPSNKVTEKGKDVELRCDPISGHTALYWYRQSLGQGLEFLIYFQGNSAPDKSGLPSDRFSAERTGGSVSTLTIQRTQQEDSAVYLCASTLRGTAYEQYFGPGTRLTVT.

The chain combines TRBV4-1 with TRBJ2-1; 9 bases line up with TRBD2. Germline trimming cut 4 bases from V and 8 bases from J; bases unmatched to any gene: 12. From germline, CDR1 is MGHRA and CDR2 YSYEKL. CDR3 length: 16 residues. The CDR3 region has the DNA TGCGCCAGCAGCCCGCTCAGCGGGGGGCCTTTAGATGAGCAGTTCTTC. Translation: CASSPLSGGPLDEQFF.

V is TRBV5-8 and J is TRBJ1-2; 8 nucleotides agree with TRBD1. V lost 6 bases and J lost 5; bases outside the gene matches: 12. The CDR3 has 15 amino acids. CDR1 and CDR2 from the germline V gene are SGHTS and YDEGEE. The DNA for the CDR3 is TGTGCCAGCACCAGTGGACAGGGTGCGGTTTATGGCTACACCTTC. It encodes CASTSGQGAVYGYTF.

The chain combines TRBV24-1 with TRBJ2-1, with 12 bases that match TRBD2. The V gene's germline CDR1 is KGHDR and CDR2 SFDVKD. This CDR3 is built from 18 residues. J gave up 0 bases and V 10 bases, and 12 bases lay outside the gene matches. The CDR3 reads CATMTSGGRTSSYNEQFF. DNA for the CDR3: TGTGCCACGATGACTAGCGGGGGCCGGACCAGCTCCTACAATGAGCAGTTCTTC.

The rearrangement joins TRBV18 to TRBJ1-6; D gene ambiguous. The CDR3 has 13 amino acids. V was pared by 6 bases and J by 8 bases, with 11 bases between. Looked up from germline, CDR1 is KGHSH and CDR2 is LQKENI. The DNA of the CDR3 is TGTGCCAGCTCGTCCGTTCGAGATTCACCCCTCCACTTT. This sequence encodes CASSSVRDSPLHF. The whole variable domain, remainder taken from reference TRBV18 and TRBJ1-6, is NAGVMQNPRHLVRRRGQEARLRCSPMKGHSHVYWYRQLPEEGLKFMVYLQKENIIDESGMPKERFSAEFPKEGPSILRIQQVVRGDSAAYFCASSSVRDSPLHFGNGTRLTVT.

This chain uses TRBV12-5 with TRBJ1-5, with D possibly matching TRBD1 (5 bases). The length of the CDR3 is 14 residues. The V gene's germline CDR1 is LGHNT and CDR2 FRNRAP. The ends were cut back, 4 bases at V and 3 bases at J, with 10 bases in the middle. CDR3 loop: CASGSGISNQPQHF. The CDR3 DNA follows: TGTGCTAGTGGTTCAGGGATCTCCAATCAGCCCCAGCATTTT.

V gene TRBV19 combines with J gene TRBJ1-5; maybe TRBD1 (5 bases). CDR1 and CDR2 (germline): LNHDA, SQIVND (reference sequence). The CDR3 length is 14 residues. The germline V and J ends were trimmed by 4 bases and 3 bases, with 10 bases remaining between them. Here the CDR3 reads CASSTRQPNQPQHF. The CDR3 DNA follows: TGTGCCAGTAGTACCCGACAGCCCAATCAGCCCCAGCATTTT. The full variable domain, with the rest looked up from reference TRBV19 and TRBJ1-5, is DGGITQSPKYLFRKEGQNVTLSCEQNLNHDAMYWYRQDPGQGLRLIYYSQIVNDFQKGDIAEGYSVSREKKESFPLTVTSAQKNPTAFYLCASSTRQPNQPQHFGDGTRLSIL.

The chain recombines TRBV2 with TRBJ1-2; 9 bases are shared with TRBD1. V trimming: 8 bases; J trimming: 5 bases; junction bases outside the gene matches: 3. Germline loops: CDR1 SNHLY, CDR2 FYNNEI. This CDR3 comprises 12 residues. The CDR3 sequence: CASRGQGYGYTF. The CDR3 nucleotides read TGTGCCAGCCGAGGACAGGGGTATGGCTACACCTTC.

The gene calls are TRBV4-3 and TRBJ1-4, with 8 bases lining up with TRBD1. V lost 1 base to trimming and J lost 5 bases; unmatched junction nucleotides: 3. The CDR3 spans 15 residues. Germline V CDR1 and CDR2: LGHNA, YSLEER. CDR3 in amino acids: CASSQGTGGNEKLFF. CDR3 nucleotides: TGCGCCAGCAGCCAAGGTACAGGGGGGAATGAAAAACTGTTTTTT.

This clone was seen just once. The chain carries TRBV2 and TRBJ2-3; TRBD2 matches 8 bases. The CDR3 totals 14 residues. After removal of 8 bases from V and 4 bases from J, the junction contained 8 bases not matched to a gene. The germline CDR1 and CDR2 sequences are SNHLY and FYNNEI. CDR3: CASGRAGGPDTQYF. The CDR3 nucleotides are TGTGCCAGCGGGAGGGCGGGGGGCCCAGATACGCAGTATTTT.

The chain employs TRBV3-1 (or the pseudogene TRBV3-2) and TRBJ2-3; 15 bases fit TRBD2. Germline trimming cut 4 bases from V and 1 base from J; bases unmatched to any gene: 3. The CDR3 runs 17 residues. Looked up from germline, CDR1 is LGHDT and CDR2 is YNNKEL (reference sequence). The CDR3 region has the DNA TGTGCCAGCAGCCGGGGACTAGCGGGGGGCCGCACAGATACGCAGTATTTT. Its translation is CASSRGLAGGRTDTQYF.

This clone was seen more than once but under ten times. The gene calls are TRBV7-9 and TRBJ2-7; TRBD1 matches 8 bases. The CDR3 spans 14 residues. Per germline, CDR1 SEHNR and CDR2 FQNEAQ (reference sequence). The trim removed 4 bases at V and 6 bases at J, leaving 8 bases unmatched. Here the CDR3 reads CASSSPQGAGEQYF. In DNA, the CDR3 is TGTGCCAGCAGCTCTCCCCAGGGGGCGGGCGAGCAGTACTTC.